Below, 11 T cell receptor beta chains from the same sample are listed, as sequenced in a study of blood T cell repertoires in COVID-19. Profiled with immunoSEQ multiplex PCR; TCRdb holds only in-frame clones, not every one. The sample holds about 100,000 clones; approximately 89% are singletons and the top ten take roughly 10%. The material sequenced was peripheral blood. These TCRs come from a woman in her thirties with acute or convalescent COVID-19.

The chain recombines TRBV10-3 with TRBJ1-3; D is ambiguous. CDR3 length: 17 residues. Germline assignment: CDR1 ENHRY and CDR2 SYGVKD. V was pared by 6 bases and J by 0 bases, with 18 bases between. The CDR3 DNA reads TGTGCCATCAGCCTACTACAAGGTTCATACTCTGGAAACACCATATATTTT. Translating it yields CAISLLQGSYSGNTIYF.

This chain connects TRBV28 to TRBJ1-1; D not certain. The germline V gene has CDR1 MDHEN and CDR2 SYDVKM. V lost 3 bases and J lost 7, with 15 bases in between. This CDR3 comprises 14 residues. CDR3 DNA: TGTGCCAGCAGTTTTCCGCAGGTTTCGAGTGAAGCTTTCTTT. Translated, it gives CASSFPQVSSEAFF.

The chain recombines TRBV7-9 with TRBJ2-1; D is uncertain. The CDR3 covers 16 residues. Trimming took 5 bases from V and 7 from J, leaving 21 bases between them. Per the germline V gene, CDR1 is SEHNR and CDR2 is FQNEAQ (reference sequence). The CDR3 coding sequence is TGTGCCAGCAGCATTACCTCGACTCGTTACATAAATGAGCAGTTCTTC. Translation gives CASSITSTRYINEQFF.

This clone came up a few times. This rearrangement joins TRBV20-1 to TRBJ1-5; D is uncertain. Germline CDR1 DFQATT, CDR2 SNEGSKA (reference sequence). V gave up 3 bases and J gave up 7 bases, with 22 bases separating them. The CDR3 spans 16 residues. The CDR3, as DNA: TGCAGTGCTAGTGTAGGTCAGTCATCAGGCGGGCAGCCCCAGCATTTT. Translation: CSASVGQSSGGQPQHF.

CDR3 nucleotide sequence: TGCGCCACCCGACAGGGTCTCTACAATGAGCAGTTCTTC. Translated: CATRQGLYNEQFF. The genes are TRBV5-1 and TRBJ2-1, with 7 bases fitting TRBD1. The V gene's germline CDR1 is SGHRS and CDR2 YFSETQ. The CDR3 is made up of 13 amino acids. V dropped 9 bases and J dropped 3; count of bases not matched to a gene: 6.

The chain links TRBV6-6 to TRBJ1-2; 7 nucleotides match TRBD1. Germline V gene lookup returns CDR1 MNHNY and CDR2 SVGAGI (reference sequence). Losses at the gene ends were 4 bases for V and 0 bases for J; bases not matched to a gene: 2. There are 14 residues in the CDR3. CDR3 sequence: CASSSGTANYGYTF. CDR3 DNA: TGTGCCAGCAGTTCCGGGACAGCTAACTATGGCTACACCTTC.

The chain employs TRBV18 and TRBJ2-7; D uncertain. The V and J ends lost 4 bases and 6 bases respectively, with 13 bases between them. CDR3 length equals 13 residues. Germline V gene data show CDR1 as KGHSH and CDR2 as LQKENI. For the CDR3, the DNA is TGTGCCAGCTCACAACTCGAGGCCAGCGAGCAGTACTTC. The encoded protein is CASSQLEASEQYF.

This sequence joins TRBV7-2 and TRBJ2-7; 10 nucleotides match TRBD1. V was pared by 5 bases and J by 3 bases, with 10 bases of the junction left unmatched. The length of the CDR3 is 16 residues. Germline CDR1 is SGHTA and CDR2 is FQGNSA. The CDR3, as DNA: TGTGCCAGCAGCCTACTACCGGGACAGGGGATCTACGAGCAGTACTTC. Residues: CASSLLPGQGIYEQYF.

This chain connects TRBV5-1 to TRBJ1-2; D gene ambiguous. This CDR3 spans 14 amino acids. V was clipped by 0 bases and J by 4 bases, with 10 bases between them. Per the germline V gene, CDR1 is SGHRS and CDR2 is YFSETQ. The CDR3 loop reads CASSLDPGRYGYTF. CDR3 nucleotides: TGCGCCAGCAGCTTGGATCCAGGCCGCTATGGCTACACCTTC.

The V gene is TRBV2, the J gene TRBJ2-7; D gene ambiguous. Trimming pared 6 bases from V and 4 bases from J, leaving 16 bases between. The CDR3 is 14 amino acids. Germline V gives CDR1 SNHLY, CDR2 FYNNEI. The CDR3 region is CASSPRTTVYEQYF. The CDR3 bases are TGTGCCAGCAGCCCCAGAACAACCGTTTACGAGCAGTACTTC.

The chain recombines TRBV5-6 with TRBJ2-7; 11 nucleotides line up with TRBD2. V trimming: 1 base; J trimming: 7 bases; junction bases outside the gene matches: 7. The CDR3 is made up of 15 amino acids. Germline lookup yields CDR1 SGHDT and CDR2 YYEEEE. CDR3: CASSLRASGGREQYF. DNA of the CDR3: TGTGCCAGCAGCTTGAGGGCTAGCGGGGGGAGAGAGCAGTACTTC. Full variable domain (rest looked up from reference TRBV5-6 and TRBJ2-7): DAGVTQSPTHLIKTRGQQVTLRCSPKSGHDTVSWYQQALGQGPQFIFQYYEEEERQRGNFPDRFSGHQFPNYSSELNVNALLLGDSALYLCASSLRASGGREQYFGPGTRLTVT.